Listed below are T cell receptor beta chains from one sample, sequenced in a study of cytomegalovirus exposure and HLA in healthy donors. Some clones are missing from TCRdb's copy, which holds only in-frame ones; the method was immunoSEQ multiplex PCR. The sample carries approximately 150,000 clones, roughly 80% recorded once. The source material was PBMCs. The receptors were sampled from a female donor in good health and CMV-seronegative. Both conserved end residues are trimmed from each CDR3. A D gene is named only where the DNA matches it firmly.

J	V	D	CDR3
TRBJ2-2	TRBV7-3	NA	ASSSFGGAMEELF
TRBJ2-1	TRBV5-1	TRBD2	ASRVSGSNYNEQF
TRBJ1-5	TRBV4-3	NA	ASSQESGAGNQPQH
TRBJ1-2	TRBV7-9	NA	SSSPDSAGYT
TRBJ2-3	TRBV4-1	NA	ASSQVGVAADTQY
TRBJ1-1	TRBV27	NA	ASSLSRVNTEAF
TRBJ1-2	TRBV5-1	NA	ASSLGPGANYGYT
TRBJ2-3	TRBV5-1	TRBD2	ASSLGYPSGRAQQDTQY
TRBJ2-7	TRBV30	NA	AWSLSSVSSEQY
NA	TRBV4-1	TRBD2	ASSLEAGGPYEQY
TRBJ1-1	TRBV7-6	NA	ASSLGQKTEAF
TRBJ1-4	TRBV19	TRBD1	ASRPPGQWTTNEKLF
TRBJ2-1	TRBV28	TRBD2	ASSPGLAGEQF
TRBJ2-1	TRBV6-1	NA	ASSEFGGIYNEQF
TRBJ2-3	TRBV7-6	NA	ASSLFSRGITDTQY
TRBJ2-2	TRBV6-5	NA	ASSISTGNTGELF
TRBJ2-7	TRBV2	TRBD2	ASKKLAGALSSYEQY
TRBJ1-1	TRBV6-5	NA	ASRELTGSEAF
TRBJ1-2	TRBV9	NA	ASSVGWPGALYGYT
TRBJ2-2	TRBV18	NA	ASSRTAGGELF
TRBJ2-7	TRBV7-9	TRBD1	ASSIGQGNSYEQY
TRBJ2-7	TRBV18	NA	ASSPRRGYEQY
TRBJ2-5	TRBV5-1	NA	ASSLDGRETQY
TRBJ2-5	TRBV4-1	NA	ASSRTSYQETQY
TRBJ1-3	TRBV7-9	TRBD1	ASRQALGQGTTGNTIY
TRBJ2-5	TRBV7-2	TRBD1	ASSILPGQGQAETQY
TRBJ2-2	TRBV27	TRBD1	ASSLSGTGLNGELF
TRBJ2-7	TRBV19	NA	ASTPTGSTYEQY
TRBJ2-3	TRBV7-6	TRBD2	ASSLWSGGALDTQY
TRBJ1-5	TRBV5-1	NA	ASSPGHTRGLRH
TRBJ2-5	TRBV4-1	NA	ASSQRVRETQY
TRBJ2-7	TRBV29-1	NA	SVTNRERDYEQY
TRBJ1-2	TRBV7-9	TRBD1	ASSLVGTGFGYT
TRBJ2-2	TRBV30	NA	AWRERSGLTGELF
TRBJ1-2	TRBV4-1	NA	ASSHRDFPNYGYT
TRBJ2-7	TRBV28	NA	ASHRPGGLSYEQY
TRBJ1-1	TRBV5-1	TRBD1	ASSLAGTENTEAF
TRBJ2-2	TRBV6-1	NA	ASGTGVNTGELF
TRBJ1-2	TRBV27	TRBD1	ASSLRRNRGQGYGYP
TRBJ2-5	TRBV7-2	NA	ASSRNWETQY
TRBJ2-1	TRBV5-4	TRBD1	ASSKPGQLVNEQF
TRBJ2-5	TRBV29-1	TRBD1	SVRQGAAETQY
TRBJ1-1	TRBV6-1	NA	ASSLPSTEAF
TRBJ1-2	TRBV2	TRBD1	ASRGDRNYGYT
TRBJ2-1	TRBV7-9	NA	ASSALRGNEQF
TRBJ2-2	TRBV27	TRBD1	ASTIDRGRTGELF
TRBJ1-2	TRBV6-5	NA	ASSPRRGYGYT
TRBJ2-4	TRBV2	TRBD1	ASSERGQSFSAKNIQY
TRBJ2-7	TRBV5-1	TRBD2	ASSLAGFGLAGTYEQY